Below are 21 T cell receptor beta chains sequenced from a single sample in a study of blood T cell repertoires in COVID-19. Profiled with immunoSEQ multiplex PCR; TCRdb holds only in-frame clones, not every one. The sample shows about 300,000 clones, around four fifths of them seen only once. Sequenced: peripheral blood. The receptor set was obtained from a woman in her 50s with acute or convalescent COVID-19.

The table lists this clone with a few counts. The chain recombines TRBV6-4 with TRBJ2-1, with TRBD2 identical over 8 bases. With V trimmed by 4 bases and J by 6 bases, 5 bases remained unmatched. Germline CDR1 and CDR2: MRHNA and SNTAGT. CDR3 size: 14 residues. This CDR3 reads CASSVSGVPNEQFF. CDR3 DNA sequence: TGTGCCAGCAGTGTTAGCGGGGTTCCCAATGAGCAGTTCTTC.

CDR3 in DNA: TGTGCCAGCACCCTTGGAGGGGGCGATTCACCCCTCCACTTT. Protein sequence: CASTLGGGDSPLHF. The chain carries TRBV27 and TRBJ1-6; 7 bases fit TRBD1. The CDR3 loop spans 14 amino acids. Germline-derived CDR1 and CDR2 are MNHEY and SMNVEV (reference sequence). J gave up 8 bases and V 7 bases, and 8 bases lay outside the gene matches.

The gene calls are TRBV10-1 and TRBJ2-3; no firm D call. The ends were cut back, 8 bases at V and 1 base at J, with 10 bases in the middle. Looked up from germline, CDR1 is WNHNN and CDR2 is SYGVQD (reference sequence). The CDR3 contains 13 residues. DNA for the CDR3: TGCGCCAGCGACTTTCGAGGCACAGATACGCAGTATTTT. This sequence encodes CASDFRGTDTQYF.

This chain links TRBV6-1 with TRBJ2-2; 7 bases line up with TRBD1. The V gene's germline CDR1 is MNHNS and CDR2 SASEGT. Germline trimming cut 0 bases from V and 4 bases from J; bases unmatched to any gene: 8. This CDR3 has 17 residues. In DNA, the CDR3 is TGTGCCAGCAGTGAAGCGCACGGGACAGCCGTCACCGGGGAGCTGTTTTTT. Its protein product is CASSEAHGTAVTGELFF.

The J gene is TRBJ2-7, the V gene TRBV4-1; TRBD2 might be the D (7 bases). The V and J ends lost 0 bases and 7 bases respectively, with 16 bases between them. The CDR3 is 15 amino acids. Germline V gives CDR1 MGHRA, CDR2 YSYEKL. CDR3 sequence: CASSQDSGGLGEQYF. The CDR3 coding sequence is TGCGCCAGCAGCCAAGATTCCGGGGGGCTGGGGGAGCAGTACTTC.

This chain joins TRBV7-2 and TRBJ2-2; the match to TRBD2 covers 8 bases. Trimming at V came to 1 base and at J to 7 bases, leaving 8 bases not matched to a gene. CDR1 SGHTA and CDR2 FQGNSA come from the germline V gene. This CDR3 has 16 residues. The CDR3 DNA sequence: TGTGCCAGCAGCTTAGGGGGGACTAGGAACGGCGGGGAGCTGTTTTTT. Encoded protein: CASSLGGTRNGGELFF.

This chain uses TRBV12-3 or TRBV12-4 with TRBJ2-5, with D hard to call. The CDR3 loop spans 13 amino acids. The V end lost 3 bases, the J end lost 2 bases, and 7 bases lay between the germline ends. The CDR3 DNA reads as TGTGCCAGCAGTTTGAGGAGTCAAGAGACCCAGTACTTC. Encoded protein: CASSLRSQETQYF.

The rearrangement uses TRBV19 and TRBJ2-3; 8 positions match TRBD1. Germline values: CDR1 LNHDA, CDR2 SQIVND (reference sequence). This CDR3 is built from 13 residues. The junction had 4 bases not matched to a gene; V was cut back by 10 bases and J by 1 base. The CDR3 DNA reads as TGTGCCACCGCAGGGGGCCGCACAGATACGCAGTATTTT. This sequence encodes CATAGGRTDTQYF.

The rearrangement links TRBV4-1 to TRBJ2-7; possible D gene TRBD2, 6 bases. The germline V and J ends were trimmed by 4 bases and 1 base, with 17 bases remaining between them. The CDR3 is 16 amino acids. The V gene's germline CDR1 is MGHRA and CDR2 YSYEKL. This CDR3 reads CASSPAVGLISYEQYF. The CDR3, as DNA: TGCGCCAGCAGCCCTGCTGTGGGACTGATATCCTACGAGCAGTACTTC.

CDR3 residues: CASSLGGGVNEKLFF. DNA for the CDR3: TGTGCCAGCAGTTTAGGAGGGGGGGTTAATGAAAAACTGTTTTTT. The chain couples TRBV28 to TRBJ1-4; tentatively, D is TRBD1 (6 bases). This CDR3 comprises 15 residues. Germline CDR1 reads MDHEN; CDR2 reads SYDVKM. V lost 2 bases to trimming and J lost 4 bases, with 11 bases between them.

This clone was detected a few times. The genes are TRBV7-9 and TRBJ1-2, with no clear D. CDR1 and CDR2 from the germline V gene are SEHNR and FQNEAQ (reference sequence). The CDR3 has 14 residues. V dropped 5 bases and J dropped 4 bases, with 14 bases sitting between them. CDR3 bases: TGTGCCAGCAGCCCGATAACAGCACCCTATGGCTACACCTTC. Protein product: CASSPITAPYGYTF.

This chain's CDR3 is CATGGGTKWEQYV. CDR3 bases: TGTGCCACCGGCGGGGGGACTAAGTGGGAGCAGTACGTC. The chain uses TRBV9 and TRBJ2-7, with TRBD2 matching over 8 bases. This CDR3 is 13 amino acids long. The V gene end was trimmed by 9 bases and the J gene end by 7 bases; junction bases not matched to a gene: 12. Germline V gene lookup returns CDR1 SGDLS and CDR2 YYNGEE.

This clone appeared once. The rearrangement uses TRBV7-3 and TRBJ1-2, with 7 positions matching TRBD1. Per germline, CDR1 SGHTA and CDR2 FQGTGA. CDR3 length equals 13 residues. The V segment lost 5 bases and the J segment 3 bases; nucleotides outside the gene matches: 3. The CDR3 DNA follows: TGTGCCAGCAGCCCCGGGACAGACTATGGCTACACCTTC. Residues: CASSPGTDYGYTF.

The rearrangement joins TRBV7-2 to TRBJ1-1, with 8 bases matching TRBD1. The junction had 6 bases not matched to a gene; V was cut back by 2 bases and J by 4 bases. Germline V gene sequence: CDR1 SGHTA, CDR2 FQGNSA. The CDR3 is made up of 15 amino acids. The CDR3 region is CASSLRITGGTEAFF. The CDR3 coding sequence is TGTGCCAGCAGCTTACGTATTACAGGGGGCACTGAAGCTTTCTTT.

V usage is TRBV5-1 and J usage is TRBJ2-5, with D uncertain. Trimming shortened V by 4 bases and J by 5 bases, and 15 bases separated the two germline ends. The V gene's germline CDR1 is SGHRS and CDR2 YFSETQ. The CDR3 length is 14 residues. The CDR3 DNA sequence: TGCGCCAGCAGCCCTGGTGGCACCAGGGAGACCCAGTACTTC. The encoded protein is CASSPGGTRETQYF.

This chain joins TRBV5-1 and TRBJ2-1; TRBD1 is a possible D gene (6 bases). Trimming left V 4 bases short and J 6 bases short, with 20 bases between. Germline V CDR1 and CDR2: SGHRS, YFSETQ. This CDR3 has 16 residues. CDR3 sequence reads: CASSLQTGSDFNEQFF. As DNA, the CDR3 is TGCGCCAGCAGCCTCCAGACAGGCTCGGACTTCAATGAGCAGTTCTTC.

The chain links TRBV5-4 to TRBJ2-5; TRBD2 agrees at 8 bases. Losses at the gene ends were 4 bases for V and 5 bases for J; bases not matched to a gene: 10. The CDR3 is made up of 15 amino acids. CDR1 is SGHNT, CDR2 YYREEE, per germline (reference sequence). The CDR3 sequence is CASSRDRLAMETQYF. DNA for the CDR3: TGTGCCAGCAGCAGGGATAGACTAGCGATGGAGACCCAGTACTTC.

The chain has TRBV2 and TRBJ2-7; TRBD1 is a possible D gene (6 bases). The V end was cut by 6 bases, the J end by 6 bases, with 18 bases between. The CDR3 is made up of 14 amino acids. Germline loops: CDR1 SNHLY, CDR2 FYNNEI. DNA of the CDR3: TGTGCCAGCAGCATAGCTACAGGGAATCGCGAGCAGTACTTC. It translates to CASSIATGNREQYF.

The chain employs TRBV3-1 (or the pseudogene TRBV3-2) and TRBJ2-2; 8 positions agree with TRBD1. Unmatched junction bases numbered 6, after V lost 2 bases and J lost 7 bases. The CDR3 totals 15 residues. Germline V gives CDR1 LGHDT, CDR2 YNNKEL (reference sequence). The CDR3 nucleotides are TGTGCCAGCAGCCAACGGCAGGGGGCCCTCGGGGAGCTGTTTTTT. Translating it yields CASSQRQGALGELFF.

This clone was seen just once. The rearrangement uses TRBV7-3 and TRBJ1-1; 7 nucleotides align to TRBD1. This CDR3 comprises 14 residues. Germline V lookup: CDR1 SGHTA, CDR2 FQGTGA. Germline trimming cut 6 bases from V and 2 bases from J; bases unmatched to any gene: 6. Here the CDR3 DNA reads TGTGCCAGCAGACGAGACAGGGACAACACTGAAGCTTTCTTT. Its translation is CASRRDRDNTEAFF.

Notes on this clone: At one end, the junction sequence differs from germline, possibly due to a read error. The CDR3: CVSSSLGTGNYGYTF. The CDR3 nucleotides read TGTGTCAGCAGTAGCCTCGGGACAGGGAACTATGGCTACACCTTC. The chain carries TRBV27 and TRBJ1-2, with 9 bases that match TRBD1. The CDR3 sequence is 15 residues long. Germline CDR1 reads MNHEY; CDR2 reads SMNVEV (reference sequence).